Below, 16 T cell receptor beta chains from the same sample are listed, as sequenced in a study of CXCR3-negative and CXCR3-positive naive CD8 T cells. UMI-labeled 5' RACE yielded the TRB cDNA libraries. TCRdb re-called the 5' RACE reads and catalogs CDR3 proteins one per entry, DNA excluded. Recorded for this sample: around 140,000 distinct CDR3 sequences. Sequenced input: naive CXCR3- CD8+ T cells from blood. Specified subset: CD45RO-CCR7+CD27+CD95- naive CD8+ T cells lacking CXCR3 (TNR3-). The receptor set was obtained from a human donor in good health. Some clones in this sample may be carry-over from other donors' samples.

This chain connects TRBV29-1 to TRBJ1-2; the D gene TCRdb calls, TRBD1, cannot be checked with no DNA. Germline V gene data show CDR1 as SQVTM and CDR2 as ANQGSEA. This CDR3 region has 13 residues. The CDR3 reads CSAKQQGNYGYTF.

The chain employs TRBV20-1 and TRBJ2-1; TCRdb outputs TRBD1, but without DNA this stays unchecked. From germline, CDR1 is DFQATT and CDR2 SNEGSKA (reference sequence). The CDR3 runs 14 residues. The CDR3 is CSARGRYRDTEQFF.

The CDR3 is CASSFTSGSIHEQYF. The J gene is TRBJ2-7, the V gene TRBV7-6; TCRdb's assignment of TRBD2 cannot be checked, as there is no DNA. CDR3 length equals 15 residues. Germline V gene sequence: CDR1 SGHVS, CDR2 FNYEAQ.

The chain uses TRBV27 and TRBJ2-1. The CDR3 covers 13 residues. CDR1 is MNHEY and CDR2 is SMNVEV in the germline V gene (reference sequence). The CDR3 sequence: CASRRTEYNEQFF.

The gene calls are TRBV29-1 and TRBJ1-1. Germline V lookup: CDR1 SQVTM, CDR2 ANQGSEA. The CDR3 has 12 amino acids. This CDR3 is CSVELGSTEAFF.

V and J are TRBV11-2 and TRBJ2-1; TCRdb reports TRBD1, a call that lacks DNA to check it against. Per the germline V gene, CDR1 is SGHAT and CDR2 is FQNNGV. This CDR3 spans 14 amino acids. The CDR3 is CASSHPGWGNEQFF.

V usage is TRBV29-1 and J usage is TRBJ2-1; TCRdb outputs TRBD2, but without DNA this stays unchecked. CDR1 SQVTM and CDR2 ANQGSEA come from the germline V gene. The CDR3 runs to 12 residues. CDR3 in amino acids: CSAEEVYNEQFF.

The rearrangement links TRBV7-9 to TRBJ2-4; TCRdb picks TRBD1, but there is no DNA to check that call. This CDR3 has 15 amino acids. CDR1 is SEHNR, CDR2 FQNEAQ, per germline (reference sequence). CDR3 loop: CASSPAGAPKNIQYF.

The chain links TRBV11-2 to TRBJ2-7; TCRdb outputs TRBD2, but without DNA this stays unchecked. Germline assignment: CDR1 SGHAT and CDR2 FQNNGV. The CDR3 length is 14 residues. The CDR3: CASSLLGTSYEQYF.

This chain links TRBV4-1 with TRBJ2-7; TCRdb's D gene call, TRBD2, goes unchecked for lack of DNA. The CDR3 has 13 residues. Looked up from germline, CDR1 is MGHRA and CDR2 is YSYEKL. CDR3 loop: CASSPGALDEQYF.

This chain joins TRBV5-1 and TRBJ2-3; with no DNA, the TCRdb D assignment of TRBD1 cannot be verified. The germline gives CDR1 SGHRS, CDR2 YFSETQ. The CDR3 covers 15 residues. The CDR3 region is CASSLEGGFIDTQYF.

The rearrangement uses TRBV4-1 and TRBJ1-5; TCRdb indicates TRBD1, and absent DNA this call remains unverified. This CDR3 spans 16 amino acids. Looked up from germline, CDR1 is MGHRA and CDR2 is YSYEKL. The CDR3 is CASSQVFGNSNQPQHF.

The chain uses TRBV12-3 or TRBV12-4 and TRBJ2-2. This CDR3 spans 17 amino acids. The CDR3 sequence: CASSYKRDWYHTGELFF.

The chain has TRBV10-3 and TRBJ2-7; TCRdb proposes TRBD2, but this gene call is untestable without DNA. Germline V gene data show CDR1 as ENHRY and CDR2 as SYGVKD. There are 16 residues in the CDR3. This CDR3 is CAISEVGVAGSYEQYF.

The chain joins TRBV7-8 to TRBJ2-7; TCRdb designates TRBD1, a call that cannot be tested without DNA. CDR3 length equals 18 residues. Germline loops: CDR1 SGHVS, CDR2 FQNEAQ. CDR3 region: CASSLVGVSQGASYEQYF.

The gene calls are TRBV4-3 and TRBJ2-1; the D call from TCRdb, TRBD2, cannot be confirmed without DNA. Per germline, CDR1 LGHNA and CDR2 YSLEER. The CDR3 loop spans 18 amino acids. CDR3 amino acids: CASSQEAGGRHGYNEQFF.